This T cell receptor beta chain comes out of a study of early T cells in non-severe SARS-CoV-2 infection. Trimming removed 0 bases at V and 2 bases at J, with 7 bases between. In germline, CDR1 is SGHNT, CDR2 YYREEE (reference sequence). The CDR3 covers 14 residues. Details on this clonotype: Its antigen is still unknown.

Overall study findings and caveats: CD4 and private specificities were missed by VDJdb matching, which favored anti-spike CD8 responses.

Unique molecular identifiers were added to individual cDNA molecules. MiXCR, run by TCRdb on the 5' RACE reads, gives a single entry per CDR3 protein. The sample lists roughly 45,000 distinct CDR3 sequences, approximately 12% occurring once. Sequences were obtained from whole blood. This receptor was identified in an adult who was a healthcare worker with PCR-confirmed SARS-CoV-2 infection or an uninfected control (not recorded which). This chain joins TRBV5-4 and TRBJ2-3; D not certain. CDR3 in amino acids: CASSLGAFTDTQYF. The CDR3, as DNA: TGTGCCAGCAGCTTGGGGGCTTTCACAGATACGCAGTATTTT.